Below are 20 T cell receptor beta chains sequenced from a single sample in a study of blood T cell repertoires in COVID-19. Clones were sequenced by immunoSEQ multiplex PCR, and TCRdb holds only the in-frame ones, with some missing. The data hold 200,000 to 250,000 clones, with over 75% observed a single time. Sequencing was performed on peripheral blood. These receptors were obtained from a man younger than 45 who had recovered from COVID-19.

CDR3 nucleotides: TGCGCCAGCAGCCAAGCGGGGGACCTAAAACTGTTTTTT. Translated, it gives CASSQAGDLKLFF. The gene calls are TRBV4-1 and TRBJ1-4, with D possibly matching TRBD1 (5 bases). The CDR3 runs 13 residues. Per the germline V gene, CDR1 is MGHRA and CDR2 is YSYEKL. The V gene lost 1 base and the J gene lost 10 bases, with 10 bases spanning the gap.

V gene TRBV18 combines with J gene TRBJ1-5; no reliable D call. Germline V gene data show CDR1 as KGHSH and CDR2 as LQKENI. The CDR3 runs to 13 residues. The V and J ends lost 5 bases and 6 bases respectively, with 11 bases between them. The CDR3 DNA reads as TGTGCCAGCTCAGGAAATGGCGGTCAGCCCCAGCATTTT. This translates into CASSGNGGQPQHF.

V usage is TRBV6-1 and J usage is TRBJ1-1; 7 nucleotides match TRBD1. From germline, CDR1 is MNHNS and CDR2 SASEGT. V trimming: 4 bases; J trimming: 0 bases; junction bases outside the gene matches: 8. The CDR3 extends over 16 amino acids. CDR3: CASSGDRRIMNTEAFF. The CDR3 DNA follows: TGTGCCAGCAGTGGGGACAGAAGAATCATGAACACTGAAGCTTTCTTT.

Worth noting for this clone: A junction end diverges from the germline sequence, so it may reflect a read error. The genes are TRBV28 and TRBJ2-5; perhaps TRBD2 as D (5 bases). The CDR3 extends over 13 amino acids. Germline loops: CDR1 MDHEN, CDR2 SYDVKM. The chain's CDR3 is CGSTSAAEETQYF. CDR3 bases: TGTGGCAGCACTTCGGCAGCGGAAGAGACCCAGTACTTC.

The V call is TRBV5-4, the J call TRBJ1-2, with TRBD1 matching 7 bases. Losses at the gene ends were 4 bases for V and 2 bases for J; bases not matched to a gene: 2. CDR3 length: 13 residues. Germline V lookup: CDR1 SGHNT, CDR2 YYREEE (reference sequence). CDR3 in amino acids: CASSPDRNYGYTF. Written as DNA, the CDR3 is TGTGCCAGCAGCCCGGACAGGAACTATGGCTACACCTTC.

The chain has TRBV2 and TRBJ1-4; a possible D gene is TRBD1 (6 bases). Germline lookup yields CDR1 SNHLY and CDR2 FYNNEI. Trimming stripped 9 bases from V and 8 bases from J, with 16 bases between. The CDR3 is 13 residues long. In nucleotides, the CDR3 is TGTGCCAGTCAACAGGGAACCTACGAAAAACTGTTTTTT. This translates into CASQQGTYEKLFF.

The chain recombines TRBV27 with TRBJ1-5, with D unclear. The CDR3 totals 12 residues. Per the germline V gene, CDR1 is MNHEY and CDR2 is SMNVEV (reference sequence). Deletions cut 6 bases from V and 4 bases from J, with 7 bases between. CDR3 protein: CASSMLNQPQHF. Here the CDR3 DNA reads TGTGCCAGCAGCATGTTGAATCAGCCCCAGCATTTT.

The chain links TRBV10-2 to TRBJ2-1; TRBD1 might be the D (5 bases). The length of the CDR3 is 12 residues. The germline V gene encodes CDR1 WSHSY and CDR2 SAAADI. V dropped 8 bases and J dropped 3 bases, with 8 bases sitting between them. The chain's CDR3 is CASGADYNEQFF. The CDR3 nucleotides read TGCGCCAGCGGGGCGGACTACAATGAGCAGTTCTTC.

V usage is TRBV18 and J usage is TRBJ1-2; perhaps TRBD1 as D (5 bases). V lost 5 bases and J 4 bases, leaving 20 bases between the germline ends. The CDR3 length is 16 residues. Germline CDR1 is KGHSH and CDR2 is LQKENI. CDR3 in DNA: TGTGCCAGCTCAAGTCCTCTTGACAGAATCGCCTATGGCTACACCTTC. It yields the protein CASSSPLDRIAYGYTF.

The chain links TRBV12-3 or TRBV12-4 to TRBJ2-5, with 8 nucleotides matching TRBD1. V shed 7 bases, J shed 5 bases, and the junction held 6 bases outside the gene matches. The CDR3 has 13 residues. In DNA form, the CDR3 reads TGTGCCAGCACCCACAGGACAGGGGAGACCCAGTACTTC. Translated, it gives CASTHRTGETQYF.

The chain is built from TRBV12-3 or TRBV12-4 and TRBJ2-5; D call uncertain. This CDR3 region has 13 residues. Trimming stripped 2 bases from V and 1 base from J, with 5 bases between. The chain's CDR3 is CASSLNSQETQYF. The CDR3 DNA reads as TGTGCCAGCAGTTTAAACAGCCAAGAGACCCAGTACTTC.

J is TRBJ1-2 and V is TRBV6-2 or TRBV6-3; 9 positions agree with TRBD1. CDR3 length equals 14 residues. V was pared by 1 base and J by 8 bases, with 5 bases of the junction left unmatched. Germline loops: CDR1 MNHEY, CDR2 SVGEGT. CDR3 protein: CASSYFGQGHGYTF. The CDR3 DNA is TGTGCCAGCAGTTACTTTGGACAGGGGCACGGCTACACCTTC.

The chain has TRBV10-3 and TRBJ1-2; D might be TRBD1 (6 bases). V was trimmed by 2 bases and J by 4 bases, leaving 11 bases between them. CDR1 and CDR2 from the germline V gene are ENHRY and SYGVKD. There are 14 residues in the CDR3. The CDR3 is CAISERTASYGYTF. CDR3 nucleotides: TGTGCCATCAGTGAGCGGACAGCTTCCTATGGCTACACCTTC.

This clone was counted ten times or more. The chain employs TRBV5-6 and TRBJ2-7; D ambiguous. V was shortened by 0 bases and J by 4 bases, with 11 bases between the two germline ends. Germline-derived CDR1 and CDR2 are SGHDT and YYEEEE. The length of the CDR3 is 14 residues. CDR3 sequence (DNA): TGTGCCAGCAGCTTGGGGGCCGGTGGTTACGAGCAGTACGTC. This translates into CASSLGAGGYEQYV.

The chain joins TRBV5-1 to TRBJ2-2; no clear D. This CDR3 contains 16 residues. Per the germline V gene, CDR1 is SGHRS and CDR2 is YFSETQ. V lost 4 bases, J lost 4 bases, and 17 bases lay in between. This CDR3 reads CASSLVGGESTGELFF. DNA of the CDR3: TGCGCCAGCAGCCTGGTAGGCGGAGAGTCCACCGGGGAGCTGTTTTTT.

V usage is TRBV6-5 and J usage is TRBJ1-5; D is unclear. CDR1 is MNHEY and CDR2 is SVGAGI in the germline V gene. Trimming took off 0 bases at V and 4 bases at J, with 10 bases between the two ends. The CDR3 spans 15 residues. The CDR3 DNA reads as TGTGCCAGCAGTTACTCGTATGGGAGAAATCAGCCCCAGCATTTT. It yields the protein CASSYSYGRNQPQHF.

The CDR3 sequence is CASSLNLAGIETQYF. The DNA for the CDR3 is TGTGCCAGCAGCTTGAATCTAGCGGGGATAGAGACCCAGTACTTC. The chain links TRBV5-4 to TRBJ2-5; 9 nucleotides align to TRBD2. The CDR3 sequence is 15 residues long. CDR1 is SGHNT, CDR2 YYREEE, per germline (reference sequence). V dropped 1 base and J dropped 4; count of bases not matched to a gene: 5.

The chain recombines TRBV2 with TRBJ2-3; D perhaps matches TRBD2 (5 bases). Between the trimmed V and J ends, which lost 10 bases and 2 bases, there was a span of 13 bases. CDR1 and CDR2 from the germline V gene are SNHLY and FYNNEI. This CDR3 spans 13 amino acids. In nucleotides, the CDR3 is TGTGCCACTTCGGGATTATACACAGATACGCAGTATTTT. This gives the protein CATSGLYTDTQYF.

V and J are TRBV6-1 and TRBJ2-1; D is possibly TRBD2 (5 bases). V shed 3 bases and J shed 9 bases, with 9 bases lying between them. Germline V CDR1 and CDR2: MNHNS, SASEGT. This CDR3 has 12 amino acids. This CDR3 reads CASSELASEQFF. In nucleotides, the CDR3 is TGTGCCAGCAGTGAGCTAGCCAGTGAGCAGTTCTTC.

This clone was recorded once. The chain has TRBV5-1 and TRBJ1-3; 9 nucleotides match TRBD1. Germline CDR1 reads SGHRS; CDR2 reads YFSETQ. The CDR3 runs to 15 residues. V shed 0 bases and J 8 bases; nucleotides not matched to a gene: 6. CDR3 sequence (DNA): TGCGCCAGCAGCTTGGGAACAGGGGGCTCAGACACCATATATTTT. It yields the protein CASSLGTGGSDTIYF.